This T cell receptor (beta chain) was found in a study of blood T cell repertoires in COVID-19. The repertoire was sequenced with immunoSEQ multiplex PCR; TCRdb's copy has only in-frame clones and lacks some. The top ten hold around 2% of the sample, which has roughly 250,000 clones, about nine tenths seen once. Germline V gene data show CDR1 as KGHSH and CDR2 as LQKENI. The CDR3 spans 16 residues. V shed 3 bases, J shed 3 bases, and the junction held 5 bases outside the gene matches. The receptor's source is a woman between 18 and 30 years old who had recovered from COVID-19. The chain employs TRBV18 and TRBJ2-2; 9 nucleotides align to TRBD2. The sequenced sample was PBMCs or T cells enriched from blood (not recorded which). CDR3 in DNA: TGTGCCAGCTCACCTCCCGGCGGGGGGGACACCGGGGAGCTGTTTTTT. It is translated as CASSPPGGGDTGELFF.